This T cell receptor beta chain originates from a study of T cell repertoires in cytomegalovirus infection. At the level of the study: Both CMV infection and a matching HLA type were indicated by public TCR beta signatures.

This clonotype turned up a few times. Its antigen is currently unknown. Study-wide results and limits: Cumulative public TCR beta family frequency identified carriers of CMV plus the relevant HLA. Clonotypes of TCR beta that were HLA-C-restricted and CMV-specific dominated the ex vivo response.

TCRdb reprocessed the reads via MiXCR and lists one record per CDR3 protein. The table shows some 170,000 distinct CDR3 sequences, with about a sixth occurring only once. The V and J ends lost 1 base and 4 bases respectively, with 11 bases between them. Germline lookup yields CDR1 MGHRA and CDR2 YSYEKL. CDR3 length: 15 amino acids. The specimen was CD8+ T cells from PBMCs. The TCR originated in a human donor in good health (CMV status not recorded). Some clones in this sample may be carry-over from other donors' samples. The chain recombines TRBV4-1 with TRBJ2-1; possible D gene TRBD1, 7 bases. This CDR3 reads CASSQGRGPYNEQFF. DNA for the CDR3: TGCGCCAGCAGCCAAGGGAGGGGGCCGTACAATGAGCAGTTCTTC.